Given below is one T cell receptor (beta chain) in context. This record comes from a study of T cell changes during pregnancy in multiple sclerosis. The method was immunoSEQ multiplex PCR; TCRdb's version includes in-frame clones alone and lacks a portion of them. Of about 42,000 clones in the sample, 70% to 90% were seen once. Trimming pared 5 bases from V and 0 bases from J, leaving 11 bases between. Germline CDR1 is SNHLY and CDR2 is FYNNEI. The CDR3 consists of 14 residues. The source of this sequence is a female donor with multiple sclerosis, enrolled in a pregnancy study. The rearrangement links TRBV2 to TRBJ2-7, with unresolved D. The source material was CD4+ T cells from peripheral blood mononuclear cells, sampled after pregnancy. CDR3 bases: TGTGCCAGCAGTTATCAGATCCTCTCCTACGAGCAGTACTTC. Translated, it gives CASSYQILSYEQYF.